One and the same sample provided the 7 T cell receptor beta chains below, sequenced in a study of Ad26.COV2.S vaccination and SARS-CoV-2 variants. Using immunoSEQ multiplex PCR, the repertoire was profiled, and TCRdb retains in-frame clones only, with some absent. The sample has 250,000 to 300,000 clones, more than 75% seen once; the top ten hold roughly 3.5%. Treatment described: around 19 received Ad26.COV2.S at low or high dose, single or two shots; about 5 received placebo; per-sample allocation not given. Samples were taken on day 63 after the first vaccine or placebo injection. This material consisted of peripheral blood, taken in a trial of Ad26.COV2.S vaccine versus placebo. The receptors were sampled from a person aged 18-65 years who received the Ad26.COV2.S COVID-19 vaccine or a placebo.

The chain combines TRBV5-1 with TRBJ2-2; 8 nucleotides align to TRBD2. Germline V lookup: CDR1 SGHRS, CDR2 YFSETQ. The CDR3 runs 15 residues. With 4 bases clipped from V and 4 bases from J, the junction kept 6 bases outside the gene matches. DNA for the CDR3: TGCGCCAGCAGCCCCGGGACTAGATTCACCGGGGAGCTGTTTTTT. The encoded protein is CASSPGTRFTGELFF.

DNA for the CDR3: TGTGCCAGCAGCCAAGTACAGCTTTACGAGCAGTACTTC. It specifies CASSQVQLYEQYF. The rearrangement uses TRBV14 and TRBJ2-7; no firm D call. Trimming took 1 base from V and 4 from J, leaving 8 bases between them. Germline V CDR1 and CDR2: SGHDN, FVKESK. The CDR3 runs 13 residues.

The genes are TRBV5-1 and TRBJ2-3; 8 positions match TRBD2. Germline V gives CDR1 SGHRS, CDR2 YFSETQ. The ends lost 0 bases at V and 1 base at J; junction bases unmatched: 4. The CDR3 totals 16 residues. CDR3 protein: CASSLARREGTDTQYF. CDR3 in DNA: TGCGCCAGCAGCTTGGCCCGGCGGGAGGGCACAGATACGCAGTATTTT.

This sequence joins TRBV6-5 and TRBJ1-2; the D is unclear. CDR1 and CDR2 (germline): MNHEY, SVGAGI. Deletions cut 0 bases from V and 3 bases from J, with 8 bases between. The CDR3 runs to 14 residues. In DNA form, the CDR3 reads TGTGCCAGCAGTTACTCGAGCCAGTACTATGGCTACACCTTC. Encoded protein: CASSYSSQYYGYTF.

The chain combines TRBV4-1 with TRBJ2-4, with TRBD1 identical over 7 bases. The CDR3 loop spans 16 amino acids. With 1 base clipped from V and 3 bases from J, the junction kept 6 bases outside the gene matches. The V gene's germline CDR1 is MGHRA and CDR2 YSYEKL. The CDR3 DNA reads as TGCGCCAGCAGCCAAGGTCAAAGACAGGGCAAAAACATTCAGTACTTC. Residues: CASSQGQRQGKNIQYF.

This clone was detected only once. This sample also contains other DNA sequences that code for the same CDR3. The J gene is TRBJ2-5, the V gene TRBV7-2; 7 bases are a match to TRBD2. Germline V gene sequence: CDR1 SGHTA, CDR2 FQGNSA. The ends lost 5 bases at V and 2 bases at J; junction bases unmatched: 2. There are 13 residues in the CDR3. CDR3 bases: TGTGCCAGCAGCCTGGGACTACAAGAGACCCAGTACTTC. Translating gives CASSLGLQETQYF.

This clone came up once. This chain uses TRBV19 with TRBJ2-1, with TRBD1 as a possible D gene (7 bases). Germline CDR1 LNHDA, CDR2 SQIVND (reference sequence). Trimming cost V 5 bases and J 1 base, with 18 bases left between them. CDR3 size: 17 residues. DNA for the CDR3: TGTGCCAGTAGTGGGGGACAGCGGGCCATTTCCTACAATGAGCAGTTCTTC. Its protein is CASSGGQRAISYNEQFF.